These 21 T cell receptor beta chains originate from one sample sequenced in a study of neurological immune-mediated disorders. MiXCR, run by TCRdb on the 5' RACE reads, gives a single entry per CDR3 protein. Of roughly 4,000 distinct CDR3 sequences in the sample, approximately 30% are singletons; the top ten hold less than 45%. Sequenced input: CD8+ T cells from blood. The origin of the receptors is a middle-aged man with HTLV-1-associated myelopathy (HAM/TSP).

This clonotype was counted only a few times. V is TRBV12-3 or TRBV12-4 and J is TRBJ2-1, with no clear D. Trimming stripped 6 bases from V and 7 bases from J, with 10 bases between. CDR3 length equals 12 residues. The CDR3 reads CASSPLGNEQFF. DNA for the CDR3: TGTGCCAGCAGCCCCCTCGGGAATGAGCAGTTCTTC.

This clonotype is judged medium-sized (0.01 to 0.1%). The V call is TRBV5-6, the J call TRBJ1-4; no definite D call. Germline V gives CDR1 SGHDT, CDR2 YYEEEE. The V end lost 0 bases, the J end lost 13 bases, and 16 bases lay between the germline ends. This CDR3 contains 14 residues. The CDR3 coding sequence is TGTGCCAGCAGCTTGGCAGCCCTCCGGAAAACACTGTTTTTT. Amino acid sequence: CASSLAALRKTLFF.

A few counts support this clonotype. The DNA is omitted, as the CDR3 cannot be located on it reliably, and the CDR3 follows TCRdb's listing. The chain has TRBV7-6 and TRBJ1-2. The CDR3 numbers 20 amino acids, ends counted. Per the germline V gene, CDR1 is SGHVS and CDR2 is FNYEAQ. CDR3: CASSFYICSALDLAGYGYTF.

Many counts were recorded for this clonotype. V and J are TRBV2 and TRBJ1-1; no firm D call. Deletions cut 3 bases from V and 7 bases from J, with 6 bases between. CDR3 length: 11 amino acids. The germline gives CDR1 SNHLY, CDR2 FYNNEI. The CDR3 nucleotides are TGTGCCAGCAGTGAGTCGTTTGAAGCTTTCTTT. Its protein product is CASSESFEAFF.

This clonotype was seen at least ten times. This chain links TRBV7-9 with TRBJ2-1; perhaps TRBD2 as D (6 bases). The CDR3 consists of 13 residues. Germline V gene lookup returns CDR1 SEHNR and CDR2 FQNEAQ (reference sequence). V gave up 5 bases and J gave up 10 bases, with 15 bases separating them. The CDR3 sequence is CASSRAGRREQFF. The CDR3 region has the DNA TGTGCCAGCAGCCGGGCGGGGCGGCGGGAGCAGTTCTTC.

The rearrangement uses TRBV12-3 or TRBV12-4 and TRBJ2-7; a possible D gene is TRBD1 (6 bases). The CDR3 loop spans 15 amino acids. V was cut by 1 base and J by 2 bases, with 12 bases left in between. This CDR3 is CASSLEDTGTYEQYF. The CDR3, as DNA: TGTGCCAGCAGTTTAGAAGACACAGGGACCTACGAGCAGTACTTC.

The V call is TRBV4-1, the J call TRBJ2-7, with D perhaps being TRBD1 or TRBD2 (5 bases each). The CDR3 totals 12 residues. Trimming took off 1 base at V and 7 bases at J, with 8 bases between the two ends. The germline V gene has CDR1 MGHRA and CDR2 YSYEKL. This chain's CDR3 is CASSQVGAEQYF. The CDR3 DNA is TGCGCCAGCAGCCAAGTCGGGGCTGAGCAGTACTTC.

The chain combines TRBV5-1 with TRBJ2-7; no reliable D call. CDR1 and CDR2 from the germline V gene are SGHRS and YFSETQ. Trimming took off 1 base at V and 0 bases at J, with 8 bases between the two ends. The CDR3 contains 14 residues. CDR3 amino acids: CASSLIGYSYEQYF. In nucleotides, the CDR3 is TGCGCCAGCAGCTTGATCGGCTACTCCTACGAGCAGTACTTC.

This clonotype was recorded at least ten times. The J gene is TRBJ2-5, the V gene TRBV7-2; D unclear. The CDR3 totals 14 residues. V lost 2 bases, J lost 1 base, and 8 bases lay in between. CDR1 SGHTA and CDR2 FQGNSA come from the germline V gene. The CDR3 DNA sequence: TGTGCCAGCAGCTTAACGGGCGGCCAAGAGACCCAGTACTTC. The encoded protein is CASSLTGGQETQYF.

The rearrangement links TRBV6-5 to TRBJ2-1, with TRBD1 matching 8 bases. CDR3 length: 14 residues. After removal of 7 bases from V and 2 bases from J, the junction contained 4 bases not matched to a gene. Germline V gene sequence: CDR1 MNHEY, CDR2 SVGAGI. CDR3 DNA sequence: TGTGCCAGCAACACCAGGGGGCCCTACAATGAGCAGTTCTTC. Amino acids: CASNTRGPYNEQFF.

This CDR3 is CASSLWDFAPYNEQFF. Here the CDR3 DNA reads TGCGCCAGCAGCTTGTGGGACTTCGCCCCCTACAATGAGCAGTTCTTC. V is TRBV5-1 and J is TRBJ2-1; D is possibly TRBD2 (6 bases). CDR1 SGHRS and CDR2 YFSETQ come from the germline V gene. There are 16 residues in the CDR3. V was trimmed by 1 base and J by 2 bases, leaving 13 bases between them.

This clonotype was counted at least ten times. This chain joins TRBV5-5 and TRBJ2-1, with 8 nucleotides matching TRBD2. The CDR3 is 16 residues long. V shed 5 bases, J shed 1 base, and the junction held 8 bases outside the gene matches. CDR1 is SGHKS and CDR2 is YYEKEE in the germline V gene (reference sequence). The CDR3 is CASRRTTSGSYNEQFF. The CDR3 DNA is TGTGCCAGCAGGCGTACCACTAGCGGATCCTACAATGAGCAGTTCTTC.

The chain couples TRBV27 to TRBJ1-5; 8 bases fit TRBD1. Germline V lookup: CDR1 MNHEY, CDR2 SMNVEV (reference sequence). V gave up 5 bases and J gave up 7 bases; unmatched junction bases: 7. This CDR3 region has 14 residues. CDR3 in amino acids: CASSLGQGGQPQHF. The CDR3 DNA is TGTGCCAGCAGTCTAGGACAGGGTGGGCAGCCCCAGCATTTT.

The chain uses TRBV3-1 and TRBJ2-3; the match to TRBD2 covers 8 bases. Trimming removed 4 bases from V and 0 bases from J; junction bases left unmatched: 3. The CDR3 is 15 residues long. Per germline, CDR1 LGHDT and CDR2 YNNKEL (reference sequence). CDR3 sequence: CASSPSGGSTDTQYF. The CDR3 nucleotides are TGTGCCAGCAGCCCCAGCGGGGGTAGCACAGATACGCAGTATTTT.

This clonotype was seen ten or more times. DNA for the CDR3: TGTGCCAGCAGCGGTGCTGTCGACTATGGCTACACCTTC. Translation: CASSGAVDYGYTF. J is TRBJ1-2 and V is TRBV7-9; D not certain. The CDR3 spans 13 residues. V dropped 5 bases and J dropped 3 bases, with 10 bases sitting between them. Germline CDR1 SEHNR, CDR2 FQNEAQ (reference sequence).

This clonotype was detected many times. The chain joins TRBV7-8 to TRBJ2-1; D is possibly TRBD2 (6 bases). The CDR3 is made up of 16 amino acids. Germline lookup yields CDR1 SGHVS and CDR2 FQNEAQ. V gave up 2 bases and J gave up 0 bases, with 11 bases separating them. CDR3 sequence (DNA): TGTGCCAGCAGCTTAACCGTCGGGAGCTCCTACAATGAGCAGTTCTTC. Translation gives CASSLTVGSSYNEQFF.

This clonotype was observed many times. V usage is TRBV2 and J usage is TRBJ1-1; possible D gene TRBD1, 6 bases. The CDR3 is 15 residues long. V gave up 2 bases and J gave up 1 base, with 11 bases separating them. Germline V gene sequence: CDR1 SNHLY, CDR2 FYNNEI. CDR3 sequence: CASSEPLTGNTEAFF. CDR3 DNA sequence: TGTGCCAGCAGTGAACCTCTGACAGGGAACACTGAAGCTTTCTTT.

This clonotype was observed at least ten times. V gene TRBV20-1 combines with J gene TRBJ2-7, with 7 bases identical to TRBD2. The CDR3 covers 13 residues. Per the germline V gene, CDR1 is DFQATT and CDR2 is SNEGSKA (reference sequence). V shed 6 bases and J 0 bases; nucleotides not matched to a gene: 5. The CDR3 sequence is CSAWEGNSYEQYF. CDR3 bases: TGCAGTGCGTGGGAGGGGAACTCCTACGAGCAGTACTTC.

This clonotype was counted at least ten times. This chain's CDR3 is CASSRDSTEQYF. CDR3 nucleotide sequence: TGTGCCAGCAGCCGGGACTCCACCGAGCAGTACTTC. This chain uses TRBV5-6 with TRBJ2-7; TRBD2 might be the D (6 bases). The CDR3 spans 12 residues. Trimming pared 4 bases from V and 6 bases from J, leaving 11 bases between. Germline V gene data show CDR1 as SGHDT and CDR2 as YYEEEE.

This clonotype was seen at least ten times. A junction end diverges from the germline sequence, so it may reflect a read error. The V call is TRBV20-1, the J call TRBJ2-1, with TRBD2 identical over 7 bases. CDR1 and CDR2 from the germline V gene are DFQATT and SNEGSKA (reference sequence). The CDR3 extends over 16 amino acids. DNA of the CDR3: TGCAGTGCTAGAGATGCAGAGACTAGCTCCGACAATGAGCAGTTCTTC. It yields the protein CSARDAETSSDNEQFF.

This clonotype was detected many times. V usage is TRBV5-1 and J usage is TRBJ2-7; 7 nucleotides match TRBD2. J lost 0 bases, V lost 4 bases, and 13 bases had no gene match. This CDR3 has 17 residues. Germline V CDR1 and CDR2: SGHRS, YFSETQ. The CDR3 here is CASSPIRGGSGSYEQYF. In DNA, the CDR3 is TGCGCCAGCAGCCCAATCCGGGGAGGGTCAGGCTCCTACGAGCAGTACTTC.